These T cell receptor beta chains were read from a single sample in a study of T cell responses to AZD1222 COVID-19 vaccine. Produced via immunoSEQ multiplex PCR; TCRdb's table is partial and in-frame only. There are approximately 150,000 clones in the sample; roughly nine tenths occur only once, and under 1.5% lies in the top ten. Here the sequenced sample was peripheral blood, taken 28 days after the second AZD1222 dose. The receptors come from an adult who received the AZD1222 COVID-19 vaccine. The conserved cysteine and the conserved F or W are not part of the CDR3 here.

v_gene: TRBV7-2; CDR3aa: ASSPGGQDTGELF
v_gene: TRBV5-4; CDR3aa: ASSRDRLNEKLF
v_gene: TRBV4-2; CDR3aa: ASSPALGAEGNQPQH
v_gene: TRBV11-2; CDR3aa: ASSLRGQGSGNTIY
v_gene: TRBV9; CDR3aa: ASSARRDPRETQY
v_gene: TRBV27; CDR3aa: ASSSTGYEQY
v_gene: TRBV7-2; CDR3aa: ASSSSGYNEKLF
v_gene: TRBV6-5; CDR3aa: ASSYEGLVGYT
v_gene: TRBV19; CDR3aa: ASSGTGGYNSPLH
v_gene: TRBV7-2; CDR3aa: ASSLMGRLSNQPQH
v_gene: TRBV28; CDR3aa: ATEGAGEQF
v_gene: TRBV19; CDR3aa: ASSGAHAGRHEQY
v_gene: TRBV6-1; CDR3aa: ASSEAGLNTEAF
v_gene: TRBV27; CDR3aa: ASSFSGTGGGGYT
v_gene: TRBV7-2; CDR3aa: ASSLAPMTRLPQH
v_gene: TRBV5-4; CDR3aa: ASSLGQGASGNTIY
v_gene: TRBV18; CDR3aa: ASSPTAISGGRDGYT
v_gene: TRBV7-9; CDR3aa: ASSPRQGPDTQY
v_gene: TRBV29-1; CDR3aa: SVIAPAQGAGEQY
v_gene: TRBV7-6; CDR3aa: ASSRIRSLTYSNQPQH
v_gene: TRBV5-1; CDR3aa: ASSRGGPSYEQY
v_gene: TRBV10-3; CDR3aa: AISEGFGGGGTEAF
v_gene: TRBV7-8; CDR3aa: ASSERRTGGEQY
v_gene: TRBV24-1; CDR3aa: ATSENRGSIPYEQY
v_gene: TRBV10-1; CDR3aa: ASSRTGQTEAF
v_gene: TRBV18; CDR3aa: ASSPPAGRFYNEQF
v_gene: TRBV4-2; CDR3aa: ASSEDRAGSNQPQH